This T cell receptor (beta chain) is drawn from a study of blood T cell repertoires in COVID-19. Study in general: The samples span acute and convalescent COVID-19 from the United States, Italy and Spain.

Only in-frame clones appear in the TCRdb table, and some are missing; sequencing was by immunoSEQ multiplex PCR. The sample has 450,000 or so clones, about 91% seen once. Per the germline V gene, CDR1 is KGHSY and CDR2 is FQNENV. This CDR3 has 15 amino acids. V was trimmed by 6 bases and J by 7 bases, leaving 19 bases between them. The V call is TRBV16, the J call TRBJ1-5; TRBD1 is a possible D gene (6 bases). The sequence derives from a woman aged 40 to 55 with COVID-19, enrolled during active disease. Sequencing was done on a sample of peripheral blood. The CDR3, as DNA: TGTGCCAGCAGTACCGCAGGGGATGGTCACCAGCCCCAGCATTTT. This encodes CASSTAGDGHQPQHF.